This is a list of T cell receptor beta chains from one sample in a study of Ad26.COV2.S vaccination and SARS-CoV-2 variants. Data came from immunoSEQ multiplex PCR; TCRdb stores just in-frame clones and leaves some out. The data contain about 480,000 clones, about 83% of them seen just once; the ten biggest clones take up around 13%. The sample consisted of peripheral blood, taken in a trial of Ad26.COV2.S vaccine versus placebo. The receptors were sampled from a person between 18 and 65 years old who received the Ad26.COV2.S COVID-19 vaccine or a placebo. The CDR3 runs from the conserved cysteine through the conserved F or W. A D gene is named only where the DNA matches it firmly. Not every row has a clone size; where given, it reads once, few, many or a size class.

once	TRBV9	TRBJ2-3	-	TGTGCCAGCAGCGGAAATGGTCTAGGGACAGATACGCAGTATTTT	CASSGNGLGTDTQYF
-	TRBV27	TRBJ2-1	TRBD2	TGTGCCAGCACGTTCCGGGAGGGCCGTTGGAATGAGCAGTTCTTC	CASTFREGRWNEQFF
-	TRBV5-8	TRBJ2-6	TRBD1	TGTGCCAGCAGTTCAACAGGGGGCGGTGGGGCCAACGTCCTGACTTTC	CASSSTGGGGANVLTF
-	TRBV5-1	TRBJ2-4	-	TGCGCCAGCAGCCCCCCGGGTTTAGTAGGGGTTATTCAGTACTTC	CASSPPGLVGVIQYF
-	TRBV15	TRBJ2-2	-	TGTGCCACCAGCAGAGATCCCGCAGGGGAGAGCACCGGGGAGCTGTTTTTT	CATSRDPAGESTGELFF
-	TRBV27	TRBJ1-6	-	TGTGCCAGCAGGTTAGAGGGGGGGCGTAATTCACCCCTCCACTTT	CASRLEGGRNSPLHF
-	TRBV28	TRBJ2-1	-	TGTGCCAGCAGTCCGGCCGGGACATTCCCGCAGTTCTTC	CASSPAGTFPQFF
-	TRBV3-1/TRBV3-2	TRBJ2-7	TRBD2	TGTGCCAGCAGCCTGGGACTAAATACCTACGAGCAGTACTTC	CASSLGLNTYEQYF
-	TRBV5-1	TRBJ2-7	-	TGCGCCAGCAGCTTGGGACACCCAAGCGACGAGCAGTACTTC	CASSLGHPSDEQYF
-	TRBV5-1	TRBJ1-5	TRBD1	TGCGCCAGCAGCCCCGGACAGGGCAATCAGCCCCAGCATTTT	CASSPGQGNQPQHF
-	TRBV27	TRBJ2-3	TRBD2	TGTGCCACGGGGGGGCTAGCGGGAGGAGATACGCAGTATTTT	CATGGLAGGDTQYF
-	TRBV27	TRBJ2-5	TRBD2	TGTGCCAGCAGTTTTAAGCTCGGGTCAGTTGGGCTAGCGGGAATAAAAGAGACCCAGTACTTC	CASSFKLGSVGLAGIKETQYF
-	TRBV6-6	TRBJ2-5	-	TGTGCCAGCAGGGCCGAGACCCAGTACTTC	CASRAETQYF
-	TRBV20-1	TRBJ1-1	-	TGCAGTGCTAGAAAGGGTAATGAAGCTTTCTTT	CSARKGNEAFF
-	TRBV28	TRBJ1-5	-	TGTGCCAGCAGTTTAGCTAGGCAGCCCCAGCATTTT	CASSLARQPQHF
-	TRBV7-9	TRBJ2-4	-	TGTGCCAGCAGCCCCCGGGAGCTAGCCAAAAACATTCAGTACTTC	CASSPRELAKNIQYF
-	TRBV30	TRBJ2-3	TRBD1	TGTGCCTGGCCGCCAGGGGGCTACACAGATACGCAGTATTTT	CAWPPGGYTDTQYF
-	TRBV19	TRBJ2-2	TRBD2	TGTGCCAGTAGTATAGGGGAGGGTTCCGGGGAGCTGTTTTTT	CASSIGEGSGELFF
-	TRBV5-1	TRBJ1-6	-	TGCGCCAGCAGCAGTATACAGAATTCACCCCTCCACTTT	CASSSIQNSPLHF
once	TRBV7-2	TRBJ2-2	TRBD1	TGTGCCAGCAGCCGGGACAGGATCATCGGGGAGCTGTTTTTT	CASSRDRIIGELFF
-	TRBV2	TRBJ1-6	-	TGTGCCAGCATTCTCTCGCTGCTTAATTCACCCCTCCACTTT	CASILSLLNSPLHF
-	TRBV5-4	TRBJ1-3	-	TGTGCCAGCAGCTTGAATATGGGCAGTTGGTCTGGAAACACCATATATTTT	CASSLNMGSWSGNTIYF
-	TRBV28	TRBJ1-2	-	TGTGCCAGCAGTTTTGGGGGGCAGCGTGGCTACACCTTC	CASSFGGQRGYTF
-	TRBV10-3	TRBJ2-1	TRBD2	TGTGCCATCAGTGTGGCGGGAGGGCCGGGCGAGCAGTTCTTC	CAISVAGGPGEQFF
-	TRBV3-1/TRBV3-2	TRBJ1-2	-	TGTGCCAGCAGCCAAAGGCACAGTAACTATGGCTACACCTTC	CASSQRHSNYGYTF
few	TRBV28	TRBJ1-2	-	TGTGCCAGCAGTCCATCCCCAGGGGTGGGCTATGGCTACACCTTC	CASSPSPGVGYGYTF
-	TRBV28	TRBJ2-5	-	TGTGCCAGCAGCTCCGGGGGTAGGGGCGAGACCCAGTACTTC	CASSSGGRGETQYF
once	TRBV5-6	TRBJ2-2	-	TGTGCCAGCAGCTTGGGGGCAGGGAGGGAGCTGTTTTTT	CASSLGAGRELFF
-	TRBV6-6	TRBJ1-5	TRBD1	TGTGCCAGCAGTTACCTAGCTACAGGGGAGCCCCAGCATTTT	CASSYLATGEPQHF
-	TRBV5-1	TRBJ2-1	TRBD2	TGCGCCAGCAGTCCAATTGCGGGAGGGAAGAATGAGCAGTTCTTC	CASSPIAGGKNEQFF
few	TRBV11-2	TRBJ1-2	TRBD1	TGTGCCAGCAGCTTAGCGGGACAGGGAAATGGCTACACCTTC	CASSLAGQGNGYTF
-	TRBV15	TRBJ2-1	TRBD1	TGTGCCACCCAAGCACAGGGGGCGAGGCAGTTCTTC	CATQAQGARQFF
-	TRBV24-1	TRBJ2-1	-	TGTGCCACCAGCGGGGATAACAATGAGCAGTTCTTC	CATSGDNNEQFF
-	TRBV7-2	TRBJ2-4	-	TGTGCCAGCAGCTTAGTGGGCTCCACGCAAGCCAAAAACATTCAGTACTTC	CASSLVGSTQAKNIQYF
-	TRBV7-2	TRBJ1-1	-	TGTGCCAGCAAGGGAAACACTGAAGCTTTCTTT	CASKGNTEAFF
-	TRBV14	TRBJ2-1	-	TGTGCCAGCAGCCAAGAAGGGCTCCTAGAGAGATCCTACAATGAGCAGTTCTTC	CASSQEGLLERSYNEQFF
-	TRBV6-1	TRBJ2-1	-	TGTGCCAGCAGTGAAAGGGGCCCCCCGCCTGGGGGGCAGTTCTTC	CASSERGPPPGGQFF
-	TRBV24-1	TRBJ1-5	-	TGTGCCACCAGTGTCGGGGGGCCCGGGCAGCCCCAGCATTTT	CATSVGGPGQPQHF
-	TRBV7-2	TRBJ1-4	-	TGTGCCAGCAGCTTAGGGGCAGGGAGAGGAAAACTGTTTTTT	CASSLGAGRGKLFF
-	TRBV9	TRBJ2-1	TRBD1	TGTGCCAGCAGCGTAGTAGTGGGACAGGGCTACAATGAGCAGTTCTTC	CASSVVVGQGYNEQFF
-	TRBV29-1	TRBJ2-1	-	TGCAGCGTTGGTCGGCAGAGCAATGAGCAGTTCTTC	CSVGRQSNEQFF
-	TRBV11-2	TRBJ2-7	TRBD1	TGTGCCAGCAGCCGAGGGACAGGCACCTACGAGCAGTACTTC	CASSRGTGTYEQYF
-	TRBV4-3	TRBJ2-7	TRBD1	TGCGCCAGCAGCGCAGGACAGGGGGCCACCTACGAGCAGTACTTC	CASSAGQGATYEQYF
-	TRBV20-1	TRBJ1-5	-	TGCAGTGCTAGTCCGGGTGCGGGCAATCAGCCCCAGCATTTT	CSASPGAGNQPQHF
-	TRBV28	TRBJ2-2	-	TGTGCCAGCAGTTTCAGGCCCGGTAGGTTGGACACCGGGGAGCTGTTTTTT	CASSFRPGRLDTGELFF
-	TRBV19	TRBJ1-5	TRBD1	TGTGCCAGTAGTACCGAAACCAGGGGGCGAGGTCAGCCCCAGCATTTT	CASSTETRGRGQPQHF
-	TRBV5-1	TRBJ2-5	TRBD2	TGCGCCAGCAGCCGGGAGGGACTAGCGAAAGAGACCCAGTACTTC	CASSREGLAKETQYF
-	TRBV29-1	TRBJ1-1	TRBD1	TGCAGCGTTCCTAAGACAGGGCTGGGTGAGTACACTGAAGCTTTCTTT	CSVPKTGLGEYTEAFF
once	TRBV19	TRBJ1-2	-	TGTGCCAGTAGTATAACCTTCGGGGTGGACTATGGCTACACCTTC	CASSITFGVDYGYTF
once	TRBV5-4	TRBJ1-4	-	TGTGCCAGCAGCCCGGGCTTAGTAAATGAAAAACTGTTTTTT	CASSPGLVNEKLFF
-	TRBV6-5	TRBJ1-6	-	TGTGCCAGTACGGGCCTCGCCTCACCCCTCCACTTT	CASTGLASPLHF
-	TRBV30	TRBJ2-1	-	TGTGCCTGGAGTTTGGGGGATAGCGATGAGCAGTTCTTC	CAWSLGDSDEQFF